These 12 T cell receptor beta chains were all obtained from the same sample, sequenced in a study of Ad26.COV2.S vaccination and SARS-CoV-2 variants. Sequenced by immunoSEQ multiplex PCR; TCRdb stores in-frame clones only, minus some. This table has some 340,000 clones, around 81% appearing once. As to treatment: roughly 20 received Ad26.COV2.S at low or high dose, single or two shots; about 5 received placebo; per-sample allocation not given. Sampling was performed 63 days after the first vaccine or placebo injection. This material consisted of peripheral blood, taken in a trial of Ad26.COV2.S vaccine versus placebo. The receptors originated from a person aged 18-65 years who received the Ad26.COV2.S COVID-19 vaccine or a placebo.

The chain couples TRBV2 to TRBJ1-4, with unresolved D. Germline lookup yields CDR1 SNHLY and CDR2 FYNNEI. V lost 4 bases, J lost 3 bases, and 12 bases lay in between. The CDR3 loop spans 15 amino acids. The CDR3 here is CASSVGRSANEKLFF. As DNA, the CDR3 is TGTGCCAGCAGTGTTGGGAGGTCTGCTAATGAAAAACTGTTTTTT.

CDR3 amino acids: CASTLRRNNEQFF. CDR3 sequence (DNA): TGTGCCAGCACCCTTAGGAGGAACAATGAGCAGTTCTTC. The chain uses TRBV12-3 or TRBV12-4 and TRBJ2-1; D might be TRBD2 (5 bases). There are 13 residues in the CDR3. V dropped 7 bases and J dropped 5 bases, with 12 bases sitting between them.

This clone has only one observation. V gene TRBV28 combines with J gene TRBJ2-7; maybe TRBD1 (6 bases). V gave up 3 bases and J gave up 3 bases, with 9 bases separating them. The CDR3 is 13 amino acids. CDR1 and CDR2 from the germline V gene are MDHEN and SYDVKM. The CDR3 here is CASSFQGIYEQYF. The CDR3 DNA reads TGTGCCAGCAGTTTCCAGGGGATCTACGAGCAGTACTTC.

The chain combines TRBV3-1 (or the pseudogene TRBV3-2) with TRBJ1-1; TRBD1 might be the D (6 bases). CDR1 is LGHDT, CDR2 YNNKEL, per germline (reference sequence). The CDR3 covers 12 residues. V shed 4 bases and J shed 11 bases, with 14 bases lying between them. CDR3 bases: TGTGCCAGCAGCCTCTCGACAGGATTGGCTTTCTTT. Translation: CASSLSTGLAFF.

This chain links TRBV5-6 with TRBJ1-2; D ambiguous. The V and J ends lost 0 bases and 4 bases respectively, with 13 bases between them. Germline V gene sequence: CDR1 SGHDT, CDR2 YYEEEE. The CDR3 is 15 residues long. Here the CDR3 reads CASSLANPGLYGYTF. In DNA, the CDR3 is TGTGCCAGCAGCTTGGCCAATCCAGGCCTCTATGGCTACACCTTC.

The genes are TRBV7-2 and TRBJ1-1, with TRBD1 identical over 9 bases. With V trimmed by 5 bases and J by 2 bases, 6 bases remained unmatched. The CDR3 has 15 amino acids. Germline assignment: CDR1 SGHTA and CDR2 FQGNSA. CDR3 in amino acids: CASSAMTGGNTEAFF. The CDR3 DNA reads as TGTGCCAGCAGCGCCATGACAGGGGGAAACACTGAAGCTTTCTTT. The whole variable domain, filled in from reference TRBV7-2 and TRBJ1-1, reads GAGVSQSPSNKVTEKGKDVELRCDPISGHTALYWYRQSLGQGLEFLIYFQGNSAPDKSGLPSDRFSAERTGGSVSTLTIQRTQQEDSAVYLCASSAMTGGNTEAFFGQGTRLTVV.

A remark on this clone: This same CDR3 is encoded by further DNA sequences in the sample. The chain uses TRBV3-1 (or the pseudogene TRBV3-2) and TRBJ2-3; D gene unclear. This CDR3 has 13 amino acids. V dropped 2 bases and J dropped 1 base, with 4 bases sitting between them. Germline V CDR1 and CDR2: LGHDT, YNNKEL (reference sequence). The CDR3 region has the DNA TGTGCCAGCAGCCAACGGGGCACAGATACGCAGTATTTT. Its protein product is CASSQRGTDTQYF.

The J gene is TRBJ2-7, the V gene TRBV7-9; D might be TRBD2 (5 bases). Trimming cost V 5 bases and J 0 bases, with 11 bases left between them. This CDR3 has 14 amino acids. Per germline, CDR1 SEHNR and CDR2 FQNEAQ (reference sequence). DNA for the CDR3: TGTGCCAGCAGCCCCGGACGGGACTCCTACGAGCAGTACTTC. Its translation is CASSPGRDSYEQYF. The whole variable domain, remainder taken from reference TRBV7-9 and TRBJ2-7, is DTGVSQNPRHKITKRGQNVTFRCDPISEHNRLYWYRQTLGQGPEFLTYFQNEAQLEKSRLLSDRFSAERPKGSFSTLEIQRTEQGDSAMYLCASSPGRDSYEQYFGPGTRLTVT.

This clone was counted a single time. The rearrangement uses TRBV7-8 and TRBJ2-7; 7 positions match TRBD1. V shed 1 base, J shed 2 bases, and the junction held 11 bases outside the gene matches. This CDR3 region has 17 residues. Looked up from germline, CDR1 is SGHVS and CDR2 is FQNEAQ. The DNA for the CDR3 is TGTGCCAGCAGCTTAGGGGTAATCGGGACAGCGACCTACGAGCAGTACTTC. The encoded protein is CASSLGVIGTATYEQYF.

V and J are TRBV6-5 and TRBJ1-1; no clear D. The ends were cut back, 4 bases at V and 2 bases at J, with 2 bases in the middle. The CDR3 runs to 11 residues. The germline CDR1 and CDR2 sequences are MNHEY and SVGAGI. The CDR3 is CASSSNTEAFF. In DNA form, the CDR3 reads TGTGCCAGCAGTTCCAACACTGAAGCTTTCTTT.

The V and J genes are TRBV7-3 and TRBJ2-3; D is perhaps TRBD1 or TRBD2 (6 bases each). Germline loops: CDR1 SGHTA, CDR2 FQGTGA. CDR3 length: 16 residues. The V gene lost 5 bases and the J gene lost 0 bases, with 15 bases spanning the gap. CDR3 sequence (DNA): TGTGCCAGCAGCCTCTGGGGGGCGTCTAGCACAGATACGCAGTATTTT. Its translation: CASSLWGASSTDTQYF.

The rearrangement uses TRBV7-9 and TRBJ2-7; D gene unclear. Trimming took 5 bases from V and 4 from J, leaving 12 bases between them. This CDR3 is 13 amino acids long. Germline assignment: CDR1 SEHNR and CDR2 FQNEAQ (reference sequence). CDR3 sequence: CASSLYNSYEQYF. The CDR3, as DNA: TGTGCCAGCAGCCTATACAACTCTTACGAGCAGTACTTC. Variable domain in full (rest from reference TRBV7-9 and TRBJ2-7): DTGVSQNPRHKITKRGQNVTFRCDPISEHNRLYWYRQTLGQGPEFLTYFQNEAQLEKSRLLSDRFSAERPKGSFSTLEIQRTEQGDSAMYLCASSLYNSYEQYFGPGTRLTVT.